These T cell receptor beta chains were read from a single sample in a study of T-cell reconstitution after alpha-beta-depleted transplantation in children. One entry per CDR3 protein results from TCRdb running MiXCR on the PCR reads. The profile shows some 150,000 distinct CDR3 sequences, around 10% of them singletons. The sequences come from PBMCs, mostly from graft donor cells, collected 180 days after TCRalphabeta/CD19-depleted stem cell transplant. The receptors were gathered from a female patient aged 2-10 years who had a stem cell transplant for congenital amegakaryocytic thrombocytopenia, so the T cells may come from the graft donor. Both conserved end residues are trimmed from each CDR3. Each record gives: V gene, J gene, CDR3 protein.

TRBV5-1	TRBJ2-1	ASSLRPLAGGSYNEQF
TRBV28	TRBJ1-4	ASSGNEVAATNEKLF
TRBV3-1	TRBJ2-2	ASARGGRSGELF
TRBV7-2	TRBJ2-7	ASSPRTFTDYEQY
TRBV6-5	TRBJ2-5	ASSLRARHGETQY
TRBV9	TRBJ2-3	ASSVSGTKVWDTQY
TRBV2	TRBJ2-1	ASSRGTSGYYNEQF
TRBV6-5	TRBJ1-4	ASSYSTQSKVATNEKLF
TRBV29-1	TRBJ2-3	SVVVGDTQY
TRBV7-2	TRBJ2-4	ASSRGQTDIQY
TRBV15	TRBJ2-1	ATSRDLGLYNEQF
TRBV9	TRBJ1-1	ASSVEYGNTEAF
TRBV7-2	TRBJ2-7	ASSLRGRNEQY
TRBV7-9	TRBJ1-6	ASSLGGPTF
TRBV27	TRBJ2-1	ASSLLTSGGGEQF
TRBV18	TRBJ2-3	ASSRGRGTDTQY
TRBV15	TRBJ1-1	ATSRFVIGAMNTEAF
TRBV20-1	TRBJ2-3	SPWGLAEGTDTQY
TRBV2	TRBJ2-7	ASSDARGLYEQY
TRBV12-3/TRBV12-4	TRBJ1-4	ASESVGEKLF
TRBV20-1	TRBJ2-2	SASFPPGQGGGGELF
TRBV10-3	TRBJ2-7	AISEGLRSYEQY
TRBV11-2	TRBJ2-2	ASSFMLGGELF
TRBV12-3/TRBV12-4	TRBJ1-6	ASSLFSYNSPLH
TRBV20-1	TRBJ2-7	SARRDRDRGY
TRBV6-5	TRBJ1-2	ASSYPIGTANYGYT
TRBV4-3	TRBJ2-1	ASSQDRTSGFEQF
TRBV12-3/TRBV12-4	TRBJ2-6	ASSLSGAGANVLT
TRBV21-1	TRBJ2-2	ASSKRRENTGELF
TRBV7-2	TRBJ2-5	ASSRDRGETQY
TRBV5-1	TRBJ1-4	ASRDSFNEKLF
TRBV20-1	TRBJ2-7	SARSGGRLEQY
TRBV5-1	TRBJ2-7	ASRRESGTSGRHEQY
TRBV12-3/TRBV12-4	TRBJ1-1	ASSFLGPGTEAF
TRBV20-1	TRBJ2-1	SARTRSSYNEQF
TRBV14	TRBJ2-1	ASSQDGWVVDSYNEQF
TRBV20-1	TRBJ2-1	SARNPGLAGAGEQF
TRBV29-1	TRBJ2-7	SVVWADDTYEQY
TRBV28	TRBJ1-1	ASNRPRPKENTEAF